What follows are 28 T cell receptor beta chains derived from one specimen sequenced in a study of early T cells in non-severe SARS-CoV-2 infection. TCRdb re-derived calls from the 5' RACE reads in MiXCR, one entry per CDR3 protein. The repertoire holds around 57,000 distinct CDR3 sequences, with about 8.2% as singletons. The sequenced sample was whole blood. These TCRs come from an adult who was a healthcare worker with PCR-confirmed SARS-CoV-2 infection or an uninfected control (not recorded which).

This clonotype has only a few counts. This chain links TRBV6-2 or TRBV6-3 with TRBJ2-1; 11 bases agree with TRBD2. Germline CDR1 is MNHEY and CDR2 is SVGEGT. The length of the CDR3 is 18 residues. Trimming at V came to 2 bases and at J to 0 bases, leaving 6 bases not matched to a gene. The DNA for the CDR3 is TGTGCCAGCAGTTACCCGAAGACTAGCGGGGACTCCTACAATGAGCAGTTCTTC. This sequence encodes CASSYPKTSGDSYNEQFF.

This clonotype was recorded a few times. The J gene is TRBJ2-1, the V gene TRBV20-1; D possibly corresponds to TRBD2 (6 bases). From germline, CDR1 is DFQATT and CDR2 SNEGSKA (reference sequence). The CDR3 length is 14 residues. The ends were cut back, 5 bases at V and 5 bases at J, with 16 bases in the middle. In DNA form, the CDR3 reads TGCAGTGCTCAGGACTACCAAAGGAACAATGAGCAGTTCTTC. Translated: CSAQDYQRNNEQFF.

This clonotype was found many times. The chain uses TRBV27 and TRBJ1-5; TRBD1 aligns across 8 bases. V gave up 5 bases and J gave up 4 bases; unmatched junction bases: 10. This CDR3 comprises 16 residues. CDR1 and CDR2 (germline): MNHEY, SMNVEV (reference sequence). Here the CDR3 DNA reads TGTGCCAGCAGTCCTAGCGCGGGACAGGTAAATCAGCCCCAGCATTTT. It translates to CASSPSAGQVNQPQHF.

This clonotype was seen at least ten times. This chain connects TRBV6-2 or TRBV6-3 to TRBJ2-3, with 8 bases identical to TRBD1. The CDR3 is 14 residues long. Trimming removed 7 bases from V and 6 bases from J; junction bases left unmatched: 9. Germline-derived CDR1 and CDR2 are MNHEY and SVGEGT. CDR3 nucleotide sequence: TGTGCCAGCATTCCCGACAGGGGATACGATACGCAGTATTTT. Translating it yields CASIPDRGYDTQYF.

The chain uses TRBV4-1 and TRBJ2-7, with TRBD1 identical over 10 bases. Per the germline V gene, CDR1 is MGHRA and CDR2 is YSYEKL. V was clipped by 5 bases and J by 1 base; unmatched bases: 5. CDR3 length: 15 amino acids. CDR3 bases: TGCGCCAGCAGCGCAGACAGGGGGCAATCCTACGAGCAGTACTTC. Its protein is CASSADRGQSYEQYF.

As DNA, the CDR3 is TGCAGTGCTAGAGCGTCCCCAGGGGCAGAGACCCAGTACTTC. It translates to CSARASPGAETQYF. The chain joins TRBV20-1 to TRBJ2-5; possible D gene TRBD1, 6 bases. This CDR3 has 14 amino acids. In germline, CDR1 is DFQATT, CDR2 SNEGSKA (reference sequence). V shed 1 base and J shed 4 bases, with 13 bases lying between them.

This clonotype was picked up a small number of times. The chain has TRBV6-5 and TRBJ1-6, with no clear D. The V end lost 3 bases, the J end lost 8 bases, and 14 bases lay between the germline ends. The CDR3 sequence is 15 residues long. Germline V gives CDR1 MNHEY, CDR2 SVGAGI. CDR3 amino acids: CASSYTEHQDSPLHF. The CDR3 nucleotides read TGTGCCAGCAGTTATACCGAGCATCAGGATTCACCCCTCCACTTT.

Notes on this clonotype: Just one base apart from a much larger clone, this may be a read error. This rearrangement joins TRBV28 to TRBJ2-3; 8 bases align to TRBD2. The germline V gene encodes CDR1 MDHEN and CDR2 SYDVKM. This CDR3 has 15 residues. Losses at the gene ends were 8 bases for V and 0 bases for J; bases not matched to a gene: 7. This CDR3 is CASGPSGLSTDTQYF. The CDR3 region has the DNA TGTGCCAGCGGCCCTAGCGGGCTTAGCACAGATACGCAGTATTTT. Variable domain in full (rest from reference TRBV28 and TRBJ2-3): DVKVTQSSRYLVKRTGEKVFLECVQDMDHENMFWYRQDPGLGLRLIYFSYDVKMKEKGDIPEGYSVSREKKERFSLILESASTNQTSMYLCASGPSGLSTDTQYFGPGTRLTVL.

CDR3 sequence (DNA): TGCGCCAGCAGCCCGACTCTGTTGTACGAGCAGTACTTC. Amino acids: CASSPTLLYEQYF. The V call is TRBV5-1, the J call TRBJ2-7; no clear D. CDR3 size: 13 residues. The V gene lost 4 bases and the J gene lost 4 bases, with 12 bases spanning the gap. CDR1 SGHRS and CDR2 YFSETQ come from the germline V gene.

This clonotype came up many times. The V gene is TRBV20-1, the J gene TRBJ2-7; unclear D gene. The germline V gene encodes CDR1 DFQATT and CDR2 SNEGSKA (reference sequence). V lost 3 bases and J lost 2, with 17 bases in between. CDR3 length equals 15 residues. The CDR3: CSARPTDILTYEQYF. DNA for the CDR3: TGCAGTGCTAGGCCGACCGATATCCTCACCTACGAGCAGTACTTC.

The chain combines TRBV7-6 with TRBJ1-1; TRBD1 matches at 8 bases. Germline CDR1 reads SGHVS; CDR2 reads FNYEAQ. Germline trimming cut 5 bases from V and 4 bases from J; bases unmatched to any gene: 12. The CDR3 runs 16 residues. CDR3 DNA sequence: TGTGCCAGCAGCATCCCGACAGGGGAGCGGGGCACTGAAGCTTTCTTT. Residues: CASSIPTGERGTEAFF.

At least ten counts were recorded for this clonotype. The CDR3 coding sequence is TGTGCCAGCAGCGACGAGGGCCAGGAAAATCCTAACTATGGCTACACCTTC. This encodes CASSDEGQENPNYGYTF. The chain employs TRBV9 and TRBJ1-2; no clear D. Trimming pared 3 bases from V and 0 bases from J, leaving 18 bases between. Germline V gene data show CDR1 as SGDLS and CDR2 as YYNGEE. CDR3 length: 17 amino acids.

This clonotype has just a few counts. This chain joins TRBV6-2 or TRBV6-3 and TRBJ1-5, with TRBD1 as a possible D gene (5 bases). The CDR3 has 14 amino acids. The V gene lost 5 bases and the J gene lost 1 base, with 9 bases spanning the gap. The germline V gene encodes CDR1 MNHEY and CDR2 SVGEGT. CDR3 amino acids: CASSPRQSNQPQHF. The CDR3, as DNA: TGTGCCAGCAGTCCCAGACAGAGCAATCAGCCCCAGCATTTT.

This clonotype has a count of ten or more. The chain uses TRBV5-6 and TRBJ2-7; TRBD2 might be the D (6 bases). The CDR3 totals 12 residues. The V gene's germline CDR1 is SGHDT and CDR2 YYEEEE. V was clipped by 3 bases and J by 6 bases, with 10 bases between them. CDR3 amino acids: CASSWSSGEQYF. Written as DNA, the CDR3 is TGTGCCAGCAGCTGGAGTAGCGGCGAGCAGTACTTC. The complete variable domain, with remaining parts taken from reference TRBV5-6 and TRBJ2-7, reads DAGVTQSPTHLIKTRGQQVTLRCSPKSGHDTVSWYQQALGQGPQFIFQYYEEEERQRGNFPDRFSGHQFPNYSSELNVNALLLGDSALYLCASSWSSGEQYFGPGTRLTVT.

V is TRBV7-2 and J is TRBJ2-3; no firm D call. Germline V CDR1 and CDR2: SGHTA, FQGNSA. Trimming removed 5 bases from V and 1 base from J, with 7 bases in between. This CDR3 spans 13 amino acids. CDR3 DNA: TGTGCCAGCAGCAAAAGCCGCACAGATACGCAGTATTTT. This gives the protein CASSKSRTDTQYF.

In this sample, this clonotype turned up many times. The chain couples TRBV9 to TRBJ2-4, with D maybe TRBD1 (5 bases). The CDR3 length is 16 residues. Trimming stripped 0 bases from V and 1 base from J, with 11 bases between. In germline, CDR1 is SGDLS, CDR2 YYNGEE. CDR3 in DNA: TGTGCCAGCAGCGTAGACCCAGGGATGGCCAAAAACATTCAGTACTTC. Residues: CASSVDPGMAKNIQYF. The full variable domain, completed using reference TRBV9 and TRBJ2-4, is DSGVTQTPKHLITATGQRVTLRCSPRSGDLSVYWYQQSLDQGLQFLIQYYNGEERAKGNILERFSAQQFPDLHSELNLSSLELGDSALYFCASSVDPGMAKNIQYFGAGTRLSVL.

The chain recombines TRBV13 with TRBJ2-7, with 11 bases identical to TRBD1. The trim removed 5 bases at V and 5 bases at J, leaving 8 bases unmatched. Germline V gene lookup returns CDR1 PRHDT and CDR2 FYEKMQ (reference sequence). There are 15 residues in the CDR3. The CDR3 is CASSRQDRGRDEQYF. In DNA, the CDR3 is TGTGCCAGCAGCCGTCAGGACAGGGGGCGGGACGAGCAGTACTTC. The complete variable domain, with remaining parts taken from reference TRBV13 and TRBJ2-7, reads AAGVIQSPRHLIKEKRETATLKCYPIPRHDTVYWYQQGPGQDPQFLISFYEKMQSDKGSIPDRFSAQQFSDYHSELNMSSLELGDSALYFCASSRQDRGRDEQYFGPGTRLTVT.

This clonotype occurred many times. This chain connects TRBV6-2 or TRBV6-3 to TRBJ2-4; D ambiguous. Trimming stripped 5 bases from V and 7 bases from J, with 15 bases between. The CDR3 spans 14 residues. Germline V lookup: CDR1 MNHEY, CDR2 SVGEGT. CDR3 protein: CASSPSLSSNIQYF. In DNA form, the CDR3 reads TGTGCCAGCAGTCCGTCGCTCTCGTCCAACATTCAGTACTTC.

In DNA, the CDR3 is TGTGCCAGCAGCCAAGATGGAGGCAGAATCTATGGCTACACCTTC. Translation gives CASSQDGGRIYGYTF. The chain links TRBV3-1 to TRBJ1-2, with D unclear. The CDR3 has 15 amino acids. Germline assignment: CDR1 LGHDT and CDR2 YNNKEL (reference sequence). V lost 0 bases and J lost 4, with 12 bases in between.

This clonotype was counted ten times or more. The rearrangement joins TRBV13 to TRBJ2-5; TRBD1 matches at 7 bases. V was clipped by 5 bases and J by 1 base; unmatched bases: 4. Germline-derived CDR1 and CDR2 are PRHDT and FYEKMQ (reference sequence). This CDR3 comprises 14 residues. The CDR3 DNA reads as TGTGCCAGCAGCCAAAGGGACAGCCAAGAGACCCAGTACTTC. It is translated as CASSQRDSQETQYF. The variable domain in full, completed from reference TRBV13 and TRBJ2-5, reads AAGVIQSPRHLIKEKRETATLKCYPIPRHDTVYWYQQGPGQDPQFLISFYEKMQSDKGSIPDRFSAQQFSDYHSELNMSSLELGDSALYFCASSQRDSQETQYFGPGTRLLVL.

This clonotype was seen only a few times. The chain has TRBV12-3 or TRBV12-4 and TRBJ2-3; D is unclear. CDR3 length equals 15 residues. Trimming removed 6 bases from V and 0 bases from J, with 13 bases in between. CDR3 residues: CASSTVATSTDTQYF. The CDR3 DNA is TGTGCCAGCAGCACGGTGGCTACTAGCACAGATACGCAGTATTTT.

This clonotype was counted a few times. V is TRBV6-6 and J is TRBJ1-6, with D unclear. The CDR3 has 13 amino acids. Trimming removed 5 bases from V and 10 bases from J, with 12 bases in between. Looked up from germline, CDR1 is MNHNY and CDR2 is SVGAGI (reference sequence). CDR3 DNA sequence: TGTGCCAGCAGTACCTTAAAGGGATCACCCCTCCACTTT. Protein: CASSTLKGSPLHF.

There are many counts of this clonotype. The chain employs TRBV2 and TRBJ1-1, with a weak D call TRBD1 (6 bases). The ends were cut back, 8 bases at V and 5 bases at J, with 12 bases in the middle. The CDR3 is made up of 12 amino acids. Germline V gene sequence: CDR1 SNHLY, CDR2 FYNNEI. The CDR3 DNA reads TGTGCCAGCGGGACACGGGGGACTGAAGCTTTCTTT. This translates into CASGTRGTEAFF.

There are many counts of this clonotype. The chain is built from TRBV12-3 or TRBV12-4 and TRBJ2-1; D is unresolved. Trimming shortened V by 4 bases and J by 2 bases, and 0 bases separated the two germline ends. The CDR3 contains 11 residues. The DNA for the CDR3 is TGTGCCAGCAGTTCCTACAATGAGCAGTTCTTC. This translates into CASSSYNEQFF.

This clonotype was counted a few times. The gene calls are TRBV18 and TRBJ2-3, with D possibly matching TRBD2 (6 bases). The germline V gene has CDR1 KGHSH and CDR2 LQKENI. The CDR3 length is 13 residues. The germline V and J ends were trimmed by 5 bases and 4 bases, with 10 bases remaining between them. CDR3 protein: CASSSREPDTQYF. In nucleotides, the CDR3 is TGTGCCAGCTCATCCCGGGAGCCAGATACGCAGTATTTT.

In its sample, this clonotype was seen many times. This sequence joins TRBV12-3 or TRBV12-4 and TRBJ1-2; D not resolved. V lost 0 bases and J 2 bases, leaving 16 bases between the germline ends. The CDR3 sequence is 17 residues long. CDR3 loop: CASSLAITLQPNYGYTF. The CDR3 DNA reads TGTGCCAGCAGTTTAGCGATTACACTACAACCCAACTATGGCTACACCTTC.

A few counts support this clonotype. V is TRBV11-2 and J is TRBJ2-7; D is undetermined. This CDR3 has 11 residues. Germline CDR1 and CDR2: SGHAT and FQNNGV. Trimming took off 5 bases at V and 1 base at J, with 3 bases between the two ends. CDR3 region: CASSESYEQYF. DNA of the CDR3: TGTGCCAGCAGCGAATCCTACGAGCAGTACTTC. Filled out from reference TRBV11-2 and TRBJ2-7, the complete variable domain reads EAGVAQSPRYKIIEKRQSVAFWCNPISGHATLYWYQQILGQGPKLLIQFQNNGVVDDSQLPKDRFSAERLKGVDSTLKIQPAKLEDSAVYLCASSESYEQYFGPGTRLTVT.

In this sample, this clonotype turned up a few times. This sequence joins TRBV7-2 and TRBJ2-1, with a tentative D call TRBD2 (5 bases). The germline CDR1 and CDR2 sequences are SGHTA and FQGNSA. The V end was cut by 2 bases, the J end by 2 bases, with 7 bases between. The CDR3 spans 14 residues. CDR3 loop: CASSLYGAYNEQFF. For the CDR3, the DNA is TGTGCCAGCAGCTTATACGGGGCCTACAATGAGCAGTTCTTC.